This T cell receptor (beta chain) was documented in a study of tumor-infiltrating lymphocytes in oesophageal squamous cell carcinoma. This clonotype was seen at least ten times. MiXCR, applied by TCRdb to the PCR reads, yields one record per CDR3 protein. The profile shows some 19,000 distinct CDR3 sequences, under 45% of them singletons. Trimming shortened V by 3 bases and J by 4 bases, and 10 bases separated the two germline ends. The CDR3 consists of 14 residues. Germline-derived CDR1 and CDR2 are MDHEN and SYDVKM. The clonotype comes from a male donor with esophageal squamous cell carcinoma. Specimen: esophageal tumor tissue. V and J are TRBV28 and TRBJ1-3; D unclear. The CDR3, as DNA: TGTGCCAGCAGTTTCGTGACGGAGGGAAACACCATATATTTT. Protein sequence: CASSFVTEGNTIYF.